The 30 T cell receptor beta chains given below trace back to one sample, sequenced in a study of T cells after yellow fever vaccination. TCRdb re-called the 5' RACE reads through MiXCR, storing one row per CDR3 protein. Of around 300,000 distinct CDR3 sequences in the sample, 3.5% to 4.5% were seen once. The source was PBMCs, collected 15 days after the yellow fever booster vaccination. The receptors stem from a man between 18 and 29 years old who received the YFV17D yellow fever vaccine.

In its sample, this clonotype was seen many times. The chain employs TRBV7-6 and TRBJ2-1; 7 bases fit TRBD2. Germline CDR1 is SGHVS and CDR2 is FNYEAQ. The CDR3 extends over 16 amino acids. Trimming at V came to 3 bases and at J to 2 bases, leaving 7 bases not matched to a gene. Here the CDR3 reads CASSLGSSGTYNEQFF. For the CDR3, the DNA is TGTGCCAGCAGCTTGGGTTCTAGCGGAACCTACAATGAGCAGTTCTTC.

This clonotype was seen more than once but under ten times. The J gene is TRBJ1-1, the V gene TRBV20-1; 7 bases are a match to TRBD1. The J segment lost 3 bases and the V segment lost 5 bases, leaving 6 bases of the junction unmatched. This CDR3 spans 13 amino acids. Germline V gene data show CDR1 as DFQATT and CDR2 as SNEGSKA (reference sequence). CDR3 region: CSAGKGAYTEAFF. The CDR3 DNA reads TGCAGTGCTGGGAAGGGGGCTTACACTGAAGCTTTCTTT.

This clonotype was detected a few times. The V gene is TRBV6-1, the J gene TRBJ2-2, with D hard to call. V was clipped by 5 bases and J by 6 bases, with 13 bases between them. Germline lookup yields CDR1 MNHNS and CDR2 SASEGT. The CDR3 loop spans 14 amino acids. CDR3 coding DNA: TGTGCCAGCAGTAAGAATTTTTACTCCGGGGAGCTGTTTTTT. It translates to CASSKNFYSGELFF.

CDR3 protein: CASSQTGGYSNQPQHF. CDR3 coding DNA: TGCGCCAGCAGCCAGACGGGGGGGTATAGCAATCAGCCCCAGCATTTT. The chain employs TRBV4-1 and TRBJ1-5, with D perhaps matching TRBD1 (5 bases). Trimming took off 3 bases at V and 0 bases at J, with 12 bases between the two ends. Germline lookup yields CDR1 MGHRA and CDR2 YSYEKL. The CDR3 sequence is 16 residues long.

Concerning this clonotype: Germline and junction disagree at one end, which may indicate a read error. The rearrangement joins TRBV5-1 to TRBJ2-5; TRBD2 matches 9 bases. CDR3 length equals 12 residues. CDR1 is SGHRS and CDR2 is YFSETQ in the germline V gene. The CDR3 protein is CASSFDSGGPSF. The CDR3 DNA sequence: TGCGCCAGCAGCTTTGATAGCGGGGGCCCAAGCTTC.

This clonotype occurred many times. The rearrangement joins TRBV6-2 or TRBV6-3 to TRBJ2-5; 12 nucleotides match TRBD2. CDR3 length equals 13 residues. J lost 5 bases, V lost 10 bases, and 5 bases had no gene match. CDR1 is MNHEY and CDR2 is SVGEGT in the germline V gene. CDR3 sequence: CATRLAGDETQYF. CDR3 DNA: TGTGCCACCCGACTAGCGGGGGACGAGACCCAGTACTTC.

This clonotype was detected only a few times. The V call is TRBV7-2, the J call TRBJ2-5; 10 bases agree with TRBD2. J was trimmed by 5 bases and V by 7 bases; bases with no gene match: 7. Germline CDR1 reads SGHTA; CDR2 reads FQGNSA. The CDR3 loop spans 14 amino acids. CDR3 region: CASTLTSGVETQYF. Written as DNA, the CDR3 is TGTGCCAGCACCCTAACTAGCGGGGTGGAGACCCAGTACTTC.

This clonotype was counted at least ten times. This chain links TRBV5-1 with TRBJ2-7, with TRBD1 identical over 10 bases. Trimming cost V 4 bases and J 6 bases; bases outside gene matches: 7. The germline V gene has CDR1 SGHRS and CDR2 YFSETQ. This CDR3 has 14 residues. CDR3 region: CASSPGQGECEQYV. CDR3 in DNA: TGCGCCAGCAGCCCCGGACAGGGGGAATGCGAGCAGTACGTC.

This clonotype came up many times. The chain is built from TRBV29-1 and TRBJ2-5, with D unclear. Germline V CDR1 and CDR2: SQVTM, ANQGSEA. The ends were cut back, 6 bases at V and 5 bases at J, with 16 bases in the middle. CDR3 length: 13 residues. The CDR3 DNA is TGCAGCGTAAGACCTCTCGTTCGGGAGACCCAGTACTTC. This sequence encodes CSVRPLVRETQYF. The whole variable domain, filled in from reference TRBV29-1 and TRBJ2-5, reads SAVISQKPSRDICQRGTSLTIQCQVDSQVTMMFWYRQQPGQSLTLIATANQGSEATYESGFVIDKFPISRPNLTFSTLTVSNMSPEDSSIYLCSVRPLVRETQYFGPGTRLLVL.

This clonotype was seen repeatedly, ten times or more. The chain has TRBV10-3 and TRBJ2-3, with D perhaps TRBD2 (5 bases). The germline gives CDR1 ENHRY, CDR2 SYGVKD. V lost 8 bases and J lost 2, with 17 bases in between. This CDR3 has 15 amino acids. CDR3 in amino acids: CAIGGERQHTDTQYF. The CDR3, as DNA: TGTGCCATCGGAGGCGAGCGGCAGCACACAGATACGCAGTATTTT.

The rearrangement links TRBV6-2 or TRBV6-3 to TRBJ2-7; the D is unclear. The CDR3 sequence is 14 residues long. V dropped 8 bases and J dropped 2 bases, with 16 bases sitting between them. CDR1 is MNHEY and CDR2 is SVGEGT in the germline V gene. CDR3 region: CASGGRVETYEQYF. The DNA of the CDR3 is TGTGCCAGCGGTGGACGAGTAGAAACCTACGAGCAGTACTTC.

This clonotype was seen a handful of times. The rearrangement joins TRBV7-2 to TRBJ2-3; 11 nucleotides line up with TRBD2. The CDR3 extends over 16 amino acids. V lost 3 bases to trimming and J lost 7 bases; unmatched junction nucleotides: 9. Germline-derived CDR1 and CDR2 are SGHTA and FQGNSA. CDR3 DNA sequence: TGTGCCAGCAGCTTGCGGTTAGCGGGGGGGCCGTATACGCAGTATTTT. As protein: CASSLRLAGGPYTQYF. The variable domain in full, with the rest retrieved from reference TRBV7-2 and TRBJ2-3, is GAGVSQSPSNKVTEKGKDVELRCDPISGHTALYWYRQSLGQGLEFLIYFQGNSAPDKSGLPSDRFSAERTGGSVSTLTIQRTQQEDSAVYLCASSLRLAGGPYTQYFGPGTRLTVL.

CDR3 residues: CSATDSRLPNEQFF. DNA for the CDR3: TGCAGTGCTACTGACTCCCGACTCCCCAATGAGCAGTTCTTC. The chain couples TRBV20-1 to TRBJ2-1; no firm D call. The CDR3 sequence is 14 residues long. The V gene's germline CDR1 is DFQATT and CDR2 SNEGSKA (reference sequence). V lost 4 bases and J 6 bases, leaving 16 bases between the germline ends.

In its sample, this clonotype was seen many times. The CDR3 loop reads CASSLGVSQVLDTQYF. The DNA for the CDR3 is TGTGCCAGCAGCTTAGGAGTAAGCCAGGTTTTAGATACGCAGTATTTT. The chain carries TRBV7-2 and TRBJ2-3; D remains ambiguous. The length of the CDR3 is 16 residues. Germline assignment: CDR1 SGHTA and CDR2 FQGNSA. V lost 1 base and J lost 5, with 16 bases in between.

In this sample, this clonotype turned up a few times. V is TRBV5-4 and J is TRBJ1-6, with D maybe TRBD1 (5 bases). In germline, CDR1 is SGHNT, CDR2 YYREEE (reference sequence). There are 14 residues in the CDR3. V was cut by 0 bases and J by 10 bases, with 11 bases left in between. The DNA for the CDR3 is TGTGCCAGCAGCTTGGGAAGAGGGGAATCACCCCTCCACTTT. Its protein product is CASSLGRGESPLHF.

This clonotype was recorded many times. This chain joins TRBV4-1 and TRBJ2-7, with 11 bases fitting TRBD2. Germline-derived CDR1 and CDR2 are MGHRA and YSYEKL. V lost 4 bases and J lost 7; bases outside the gene matches: 12. The CDR3 covers 16 residues. The CDR3 loop reads CASSLLPGLAAREQYV. DNA of the CDR3: TGCGCCAGCAGCCTTCTGCCGGGACTAGCGGCGCGGGAGCAGTACGTC.

This clonotype showed up many times. The chain uses TRBV4-2 and TRBJ2-1; TRBD1 agrees at 10 bases. J was trimmed by 6 bases and V by 4 bases; bases with no gene match: 12. The V gene's germline CDR1 is LGHNA and CDR2 YNFKEQ. The CDR3 spans 17 residues. Written as DNA, the CDR3 is TGTGCCAGCAGCCCTAGGGCCGGGACAGGGGTACGCAATGAGCAGTTCTTC. Translated: CASSPRAGTGVRNEQFF.

The chain joins TRBV7-2 to TRBJ2-7; no firm D call. Trimming took 1 base from V and 7 from J, leaving 8 bases between them. The CDR3 covers 12 residues. Per the germline V gene, CDR1 is SGHTA and CDR2 is FQGNSA. The chain's CDR3 is CASSLVLGEQYV. CDR3 bases: TGTGCCAGCAGCTTAGTACTGGGGGAGCAGTACGTC.

This clonotype has a count of ten or more. The rearrangement joins TRBV5-1 to TRBJ2-1; TRBD1 agrees at 7 bases. The CDR3 runs 15 residues. Losses at the gene ends were 2 bases for V and 5 bases for J; bases not matched to a gene: 7. The germline V gene encodes CDR1 SGHRS and CDR2 YFSETQ. This chain's CDR3 is CASSLYGQENNEQFF. Here the CDR3 DNA reads TGCGCCAGCAGCTTATATGGACAGGAAAACAATGAGCAGTTCTTC.

This clonotype has only a few counts. This chain joins TRBV19 and TRBJ2-2; D assignment may be TRBD1 or TRBD2 (5 bases each). Germline V gene sequence: CDR1 LNHDA, CDR2 SQIVND (reference sequence). Trimming removed 7 bases at V and 6 bases at J, with 18 bases between. This CDR3 has 15 amino acids. CDR3 residues: CASTPGTRGPGELFF. The CDR3 region has the DNA TGTGCCAGTACGCCCGGGACCCGGGGCCCCGGGGAGCTGTTTTTT. Based on the CDR3 plus reference TRBV19 and TRBJ2-2, the full variable domain is DGGITQSPKYLFRKEGQNVTLSCEQNLNHDAMYWYRQDPGQGLRLIYYSQIVNDFQKGDIAEGYSVSREKKESFPLTVTSAQKNPTAFYLCASTPGTRGPGELFFGEGSRLTVL.

This clonotype was counted ten times or more. This chain links TRBV20-1 with TRBJ2-5; D could derive from TRBD1 or TRBD2 (5 bases each). This CDR3 is built from 13 residues. Trimming stripped 3 bases from V and 3 bases from J, with 11 bases between. The germline gives CDR1 DFQATT, CDR2 SNEGSKA (reference sequence). The CDR3 loop is CSASGDAEETQYF. CDR3 DNA: TGCAGTGCTAGTGGGGACGCCGAAGAGACCCAGTACTTC.

The chain is built from TRBV7-3 and TRBJ2-5, with 9 bases fitting TRBD1. CDR3 size: 13 residues. The J segment lost 5 bases and the V segment lost 5 bases, leaving 3 bases of the junction unmatched. Germline V gene lookup returns CDR1 SGHTA and CDR2 FQGTGA. In DNA form, the CDR3 reads TGTGCCAGCAGCGAGACAGGGGGGGAGACCCAGTACTTC. Residues: CASSETGGETQYF.

J is TRBJ2-2 and V is TRBV7-2; 7 bases are a match to TRBD2. Germline CDR1 is SGHTA and CDR2 is FQGNSA. The CDR3 is 14 amino acids. V was pared by 5 bases and J by 2 bases, with 2 bases of the junction left unmatched. This CDR3 is CASSRGLNTGELFF. CDR3 in DNA: TGTGCCAGCAGCAGGGGACTAAACACCGGGGAGCTGTTTTTT.

This clonotype was picked up many times. The chain joins TRBV29-1 to TRBJ2-3; TRBD2 is a possible D gene (5 bases). Germline-derived CDR1 and CDR2 are SQVTM and ANQGSEA. The CDR3 contains 14 residues. With 7 bases removed from V and 0 bases from J, the gap between germline ends came to 14 bases. The CDR3 spells CSATGVSSTDTQYF. The CDR3 bases are TGCAGCGCTACCGGGGTTTCTAGCACAGATACGCAGTATTTT.

This clonotype was seen a few times. V usage is TRBV12-3 or TRBV12-4 and J usage is TRBJ2-3, with 13 bases lining up with TRBD2. Trimming cost V 6 bases and J 2 bases; bases outside gene matches: 11. This CDR3 has 18 residues. The CDR3 DNA follows: TGTGCCAGCAGACCGACTAGCGGGGGGTTTCTTTCCACAGATACGCAGTATTTT. It codes for CASRPTSGGFLSTDTQYF.

This sequence joins TRBV6-5 and TRBJ1-1; TRBD1 might be the D (6 bases). V was cut by 8 bases and J by 0 bases, with 22 bases left in between. The CDR3 length is 17 residues. Germline assignment: CDR1 MNHEY and CDR2 SVGAGI. CDR3 nucleotides: TGTGCCAGCTCCGCTCTATCCGGGGGGCCTTTGAACACTGAAGCTTTCTTT. Residues: CASSALSGGPLNTEAFF.

This clonotype was seen repeatedly, ten times or more. The chain links TRBV7-2 to TRBJ2-5, with D perhaps matching TRBD2 (5 bases). The CDR3 sequence is 12 residues long. Germline-derived CDR1 and CDR2 are SGHTA and FQGNSA. Deletions cut 8 bases from V and 7 bases from J, with 14 bases between. The CDR3 DNA sequence: TGTGCCAGCCGTCAGTCCGAGGGGACCCAGTACTTC. Protein: CASRQSEGTQYF. The entire variable domain, with the rest obtained from reference TRBV7-2 and TRBJ2-5, is as follows: GAGVSQSPSNKVTEKGKDVELRCDPISGHTALYWYRQSLGQGLEFLIYFQGNSAPDKSGLPSDRFSAERTGGSVSTLTIQRTQQEDSAVYLCASRQSEGTQYFGPGTRLLVL.

There are many counts of this clonotype. V gene TRBV5-1 combines with J gene TRBJ1-1, with TRBD1 matching 8 bases. Germline V CDR1 and CDR2: SGHRS, YFSETQ. The CDR3 contains 14 residues. V shed 3 bases and J 1 base; nucleotides not matched to a gene: 2. CDR3 sequence (DNA): TGCGCCAGCAGCTCCGGGACAGGGAACACTGAAGCTTTCTTT. It translates to CASSSGTGNTEAFF.

This clonotype was detected only a few times. The chain uses TRBV5-4 and TRBJ1-1; D possibly corresponds to TRBD1 (5 bases). V was trimmed by 7 bases and J by 4 bases, leaving 14 bases between them. Germline V lookup: CDR1 SGHNT, CDR2 YYREEE (reference sequence). There are 13 residues in the CDR3. The CDR3 DNA follows: TGTGCCAGCTGGGCCCCAGGGATCACTGAAGCTTTCTTT. This translates into CASWAPGITEAFF.

This clonotype appeared many times. CDR3 region: CSASGGADMNTEAFF. Written as DNA, the CDR3 is TGCAGTGCTAGCGGGGGGGCCGATATGAACACTGAAGCTTTCTTT. The chain joins TRBV20-1 to TRBJ1-1, with a possible D match to TRBD1 (6 bases). Germline CDR1 reads DFQATT; CDR2 reads SNEGSKA (reference sequence). The CDR3 has 15 amino acids. Trimming removed 3 bases from V and 0 bases from J, with 14 bases in between.